Included here is one TCR beta chain sequence, with context. Its antigen is unidentified. Naive CD4+ cells were CD45RA-selected; the remaining cells were memory. Per germline, CDR1 GTSNPN and CDR2 SVGIG (reference sequence). The ends were cut back, 2 bases at V and 7 bases at J, with 8 bases in the middle. This CDR3 contains 12 residues. The sample is drawn from a study of shared clonotypes between healthy human individuals. Study-wide points: Genetic and exposure-history diversity was limited by the few donors. Lower generation probabilities were found for non-shared clonotypes than for those shared by all four donors.

Per the original methods: Junction-only sequences without quality scores were provided by ImmunoSEQ, so filtering was different. Assay: immunoSEQ multiplex PCR; the TCRdb copy retains only in-frame clones and omits some. The V and J calls and clone size are taken from that table; D and trimming were inferred from the DNA. The sample includes 850,000 to 1,200,000 clones, about 75% of them seen just once. The rearrangement joins TRBV30 to TRBJ2-2; D possibly corresponds to TRBD2 (6 bases). The source material was memory CD4+ T cells sorted from blood. Sample subset: CD45RA-negative fraction. The origin of this receptor is a man in his late teens or twenties in good health. The CDR3 loop reads CAWSWGDGELFF. The CDR3 DNA follows: TGTGCCTGGAGTTGGGGGGACGGGGAGCTGTTTTTT.